This TCR beta chain was found in a study of shared clonotypes between healthy human individuals. Deletions cut 0 bases from V and 1 base from J, with 11 bases between. Germline loops: CDR1 SGHDT, CDR2 YYEEEE. This CDR3 has 17 amino acids. The assay was immunoSEQ multiplex PCR, and TCRdb's table has in-frame clones only and misses some. The sample has approximately 1.5 million clones; under 99% are singletons. The source of this sequence is a man aged 25-45 years in good health. V usage is TRBV5-6 and J usage is TRBJ2-6, with D unresolved. Sequenced input: naive CD4+ T cells sorted from blood. The subset is: CD45RA+ positively selected. CDR3 DNA: TGTGCCAGCAGCTTGGTCCTCGTTACGTCTGGGGCCAACGTCCTGACTTTC. As protein: CASSLVLVTSGANVLTF.